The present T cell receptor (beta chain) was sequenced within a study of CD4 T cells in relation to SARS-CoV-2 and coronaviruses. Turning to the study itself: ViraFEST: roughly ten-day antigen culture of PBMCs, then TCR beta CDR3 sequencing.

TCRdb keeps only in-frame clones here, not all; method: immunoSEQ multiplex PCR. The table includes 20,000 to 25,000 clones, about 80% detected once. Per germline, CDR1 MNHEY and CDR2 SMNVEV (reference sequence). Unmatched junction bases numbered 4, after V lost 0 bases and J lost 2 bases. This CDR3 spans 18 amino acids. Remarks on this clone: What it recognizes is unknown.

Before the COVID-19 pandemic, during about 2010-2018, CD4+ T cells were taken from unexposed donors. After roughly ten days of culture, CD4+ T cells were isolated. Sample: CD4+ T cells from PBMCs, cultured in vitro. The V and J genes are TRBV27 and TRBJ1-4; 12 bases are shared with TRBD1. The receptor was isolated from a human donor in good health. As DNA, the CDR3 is TGTGCCAGCAGTTTATCGATGGGACAGGGGGCGACTAATGAAAAACTGTTTTTT. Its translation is CASSLSMGQGATNEKLFF.